The 32 T cell receptor beta chains below come from one sample, sequenced in a study of blood T cell repertoires in COVID-19. The method was immunoSEQ multiplex PCR; TCRdb's version includes in-frame clones alone and lacks a portion of them. The sample carries approximately 220,000 clones, roughly 90% recorded once. What was sequenced was PBMCs or T cells enriched from blood (not recorded which). These receptor sequences come from a woman aged 30 to 39 with acute COVID-19.

The chain joins TRBV4-3 to TRBJ2-2; 9 nucleotides line up with TRBD2. The germline gives CDR1 LGHNA, CDR2 YSLEER. The length of the CDR3 is 13 residues. With 7 bases clipped from V and 6 bases from J, the junction kept 3 bases outside the gene matches. In DNA form, the CDR3 reads TGCGCCAGCACAGCGGGGGGCCCCGGGGAGCTGTTTTTT. Translating gives CASTAGGPGELFF.

The chain couples TRBV10-3 to TRBJ2-5, with D perhaps matching TRBD2 (7 bases). Germline CDR1 is ENHRY and CDR2 is SYGVKD. Trimming removed 8 bases from V and 5 bases from J, with 24 bases in between. The CDR3 is made up of 16 amino acids. CDR3 sequence reads: CAIGFDLGGGTETQYF. The CDR3, as DNA: TGTGCCATCGGTTTTGACCTAGGGGGGGGGACGGAGACCCAGTACTTC.

V and J are TRBV21-1 and TRBJ1-2; the table gives TRBD1 as D, unverified against the DNA. TRBV21-1 is deemed a pseudogene. This CDR3 contains 15 residues. DNA for the CDR3: TGTGCCAGCAGCAAAGCGGACAGGGATTTCTATGGCTACACCTTC. Residues: CASSKADRDFYGYTF.

The rearrangement uses TRBV27 and TRBJ2-1; D may be TRBD1 (6 bases). This CDR3 region has 12 residues. Germline V lookup: CDR1 MNHEY, CDR2 SMNVEV (reference sequence). Trimming left V 4 bases short and J 9 bases short, with 10 bases between. CDR3 sequence: CASSWGLSEQFF. CDR3 in DNA: TGTGCCAGCAGTTGGGGGCTTAGTGAGCAGTTCTTC.

This chain connects TRBV30 to TRBJ1-6; no definite D call. Germline V gene lookup returns CDR1 GTSNPN and CDR2 SVGIG (reference sequence). V was pared by 2 bases and J by 7 bases, with 12 bases between. This CDR3 is 14 amino acids long. This CDR3 reads CAWSSGVGNSPLHF. CDR3 DNA: TGTGCCTGGAGTTCCGGGGTTGGGAATTCACCCCTCCACTTT.

CDR3 coding DNA: TGCGCCAGCTCCGGGACAGCGAACACTGAAGCTTTCTTT. As protein: CASSGTANTEAFF. The chain joins TRBV10-2 to TRBJ1-1; 7 positions agree with TRBD1. Germline assignment: CDR1 WSHSY and CDR2 SAAADI. Unmatched junction bases numbered 4, after V lost 8 bases and J lost 1 base. This CDR3 is built from 13 residues.

The rearrangement uses TRBV5-1 and TRBJ2-7, with a weak D call TRBD2 (6 bases). Trimming left V 3 bases short and J 3 bases short, with 7 bases between. CDR1 SGHRS and CDR2 YFSETQ come from the germline V gene. CDR3 size: 12 residues. CDR3 sequence: CASSSTSYEQYF. The CDR3 region has the DNA TGCGCCAGCAGCTCGACTAGCTACGAGCAGTACTTC.

The genes are TRBV6-5 and TRBJ2-3, with TRBD2 as a possible D gene (6 bases). Per germline, CDR1 MNHEY and CDR2 SVGAGI. V was trimmed by 6 bases and J by 4 bases, leaving 17 bases between them. The CDR3 consists of 15 residues. The CDR3 loop reads CASSPGLGGPDTQYF. The CDR3 coding sequence is TGTGCCAGCAGCCCCGGACTGGGAGGACCAGATACGCAGTATTTT.

The chain couples TRBV19 to TRBJ2-1; D possibly corresponds to TRBD2 (5 bases). The CDR3 consists of 15 residues. V gave up 0 bases and J gave up 2 bases, with 8 bases separating them. Germline CDR1 is LNHDA and CDR2 is SQIVND (reference sequence). As DNA, the CDR3 is TGTGCCAGTAGTATAGAGACCGGGACCTACAATGAGCAGTTCTTC. The encoded protein is CASSIETGTYNEQFF. Filled out from reference TRBV19 and TRBJ2-1, the complete variable domain reads DGGITQSPKYLFRKEGQNVTLSCEQNLNHDAMYWYRQDPGQGLRLIYYSQIVNDFQKGDIAEGYSVSREKKESFPLTVTSAQKNPTAFYLCASSIETGTYNEQFFGPGTRLTVL.

The V gene is TRBV19, the J gene TRBJ2-5; tentative D call: TRBD1 (6 bases). CDR3 length: 13 residues. Trimming took 5 bases from V and 2 from J, leaving 9 bases between them. Germline V lookup: CDR1 LNHDA, CDR2 SQIVND (reference sequence). CDR3 protein: CASSPGDQETQYF. DNA for the CDR3: TGTGCCAGTAGTCCAGGGGATCAAGAGACCCAGTACTTC.

The gene calls are TRBV6-2 or TRBV6-3 and TRBJ1-5; maybe TRBD1 (5 bases). Per germline, CDR1 MNHEY and CDR2 SVGEGT. The V and J ends lost 6 bases and 3 bases respectively, with 12 bases between them. CDR3 size: 14 residues. The CDR3 loop is CASSGGGNNQPQHF. The CDR3 DNA is TGTGCCAGCAGCGGGGGGGGGAACAATCAGCCCCAGCATTTT.

This rearrangement joins TRBV12-5 to TRBJ1-2; D is ambiguous. The CDR3 length is 13 residues. Per germline, CDR1 LGHNT and CDR2 FRNRAP. V lost 3 bases and J lost 1, with 6 bases in between. The CDR3: CASGFGNNYGYTF. Here the CDR3 DNA reads TGTGCTAGTGGTTTCGGGAATAACTATGGCTACACCTTC.

The rearrangement uses TRBV10-2 and TRBJ1-3; D is ambiguous. Germline lookup yields CDR1 WSHSY and CDR2 SAAADI. Trimming cost V 0 bases and J 7 bases, with 16 bases left between them. There are 16 residues in the CDR3. The CDR3 protein is CASSESHEAPRNTIYF. Here the CDR3 DNA reads TGCGCCAGCAGTGAGTCCCATGAGGCTCCCCGTAACACCATATATTTT.

This clone was observed a few times. The chain has TRBV5-4 and TRBJ2-1; 13 bases fit TRBD2. V lost 0 bases, J lost 15 bases, and 6 bases stayed unmatched. The CDR3 length is 14 residues. The V gene's germline CDR1 is SGHNT and CDR2 YYREEE (reference sequence). The CDR3 sequence is CASSLGLAGGPRFF. The CDR3 region has the DNA TGTGCCAGCAGCTTGGGACTAGCGGGGGGCCCCCGGTTCTTC.

The CDR3 DNA is TGTGCCAGCAGTTATGGGCGTTATGGACAAGAGACCCAGTACTTC. Translating gives CASSYGRYGQETQYF. The chain uses TRBV6-5 and TRBJ2-5, with D unclear. Deletions cut 3 bases from V and 2 bases from J, with 13 bases between. The V gene's germline CDR1 is MNHEY and CDR2 SVGAGI. The CDR3 sequence is 15 residues long.

The J gene is TRBJ2-7, the V gene TRBV5-1; TRBD1 matches at 8 bases. Germline trimming cut 4 bases from V and 11 bases from J; bases unmatched to any gene: 14. This CDR3 has 14 amino acids. Germline CDR1 reads SGHRS; CDR2 reads YFSETQ. The CDR3 loop reads CASSPGTGDLIKYF. The CDR3 nucleotides are TGCGCCAGCAGCCCCGGGACAGGAGACCTTATAAAGTACTTC.

This clone was recorded only once. The genes are TRBV5-1 and TRBJ2-7; 12 positions match TRBD2. The germline V gene encodes CDR1 SGHRS and CDR2 YFSETQ. V shed 4 bases and J 4 bases; nucleotides not matched to a gene: 6. The CDR3 totals 15 residues. CDR3 in DNA: TGCGCCAGCAGCACACTAGCGGGGGGATATTACGAGCAGTACTTC. Its protein is CASSTLAGGYYEQYF.

The chain combines TRBV7-9 with TRBJ2-7, with a tentative D call TRBD1 (6 bases). This CDR3 spans 14 amino acids. CDR1 and CDR2 (germline): SEHNR, FQNEAQ (reference sequence). V dropped 2 bases and J dropped 3 bases, with 11 bases sitting between them. CDR3 sequence: CASSLSRTDYEQYF. The DNA for the CDR3 is TGTGCCAGCAGCTTATCCCGGACAGACTACGAGCAGTACTTC. Variable domain in full (rest from reference TRBV7-9 and TRBJ2-7): DTGVSQNPRHKITKRGQNVTFRCDPISEHNRLYWYRQTLGQGPEFLTYFQNEAQLEKSRLLSDRFSAERPKGSFSTLEIQRTEQGDSAMYLCASSLSRTDYEQYFGPGTRLTVT.

The V and J genes are TRBV11-2 and TRBJ1-4; D possibly corresponds to TRBD1 (5 bases). Germline V lookup: CDR1 SGHAT, CDR2 FQNNGV. V gave up 4 bases and J gave up 7 bases, with 13 bases separating them. The CDR3 is 14 amino acids. CDR3 bases: TGTGCCAGCAGCTCTCGGACAATGAGTGAAAAACTGTTTTTT. It specifies CASSSRTMSEKLFF.

This clone showed up just a few times. The chain links TRBV29-1 to TRBJ1-4; perhaps TRBD1 as D (5 bases). Germline CDR1 reads SQVTM; CDR2 reads ANQGSEA. Deletions cut 4 bases from V and 5 bases from J, with 11 bases between. The CDR3 is 13 amino acids. DNA of the CDR3: TGCAGCGTTGCAAGGGGTGGGAATGAAAAACTGTTTTTT. The encoded protein is CSVARGGNEKLFF.

The chain couples TRBV5-1 to TRBJ2-1; TRBD1 agrees at 7 bases. CDR1 and CDR2 (germline): SGHRS, YFSETQ. This CDR3 comprises 15 residues. The trim removed 0 bases at V and 5 bases at J, leaving 5 bases unmatched. CDR3 in DNA: TGCGCCAGCAGCTTGGTCGACAGGGTCCACAATGAGCAGTTCTTC. It is translated as CASSLVDRVHNEQFF.

This rearrangement joins TRBV27 to TRBJ1-2, with a possible D match to TRBD1 (5 bases). V was shortened by 4 bases and J by 0 bases, with 18 bases between the two germline ends. CDR3 length: 17 amino acids. Germline-derived CDR1 and CDR2 are MNHEY and SMNVEV (reference sequence). CDR3 DNA sequence: TGTGCCAGCAGTTCTATCCGTGGGGGGACCCCTAACTATGGCTACACCTTC. It translates to CASSSIRGGTPNYGYTF.

The chain links TRBV3-1 (or the pseudogene TRBV3-2) to TRBJ2-2; D uncertain. Germline loops: CDR1 LGHDT, CDR2 YNNKEL (reference sequence). V shed 1 base and J shed 1 base, with 10 bases lying between them. This CDR3 has 16 amino acids. The CDR3 region has the DNA TGTGCCAGCAGCCAAGGCCCTGACTTGAACACCGGGGAGCTGTTTTTT. Amino acid sequence: CASSQGPDLNTGELFF.

In the case of this clone: This sample includes further DNA sequences coding for the same CDR3. This chain joins TRBV7-2 and TRBJ1-5; D unresolved. Looked up from germline, CDR1 is SGHTA and CDR2 is FQGNSA. V was shortened by 1 base and J by 2 bases, with 6 bases between the two germline ends. This CDR3 is 14 amino acids long. CDR3 coding DNA: TGTGCCAGCAGCTTAGTACGGGGCAATCAGCCCCAGCATTTT. Translating gives CASSLVRGNQPQHF. Full variable domain (rest looked up from reference TRBV7-2 and TRBJ1-5): GAGVSQSPSNKVTEKGKDVELRCDPISGHTALYWYRQSLGQGLEFLIYFQGNSAPDKSGLPSDRFSAERTGGSVSTLTIQRTQQEDSAVYLCASSLVRGNQPQHFGDGTRLSIL.

The chain couples TRBV2 to TRBJ1-5, with 7 bases identical to TRBD1. Germline CDR1 and CDR2: SNHLY and FYNNEI. V gave up 4 bases and J gave up 1 base; unmatched junction bases: 4. The CDR3 spans 15 residues. CDR3 DNA sequence: TGTGCCAGCAGTGGACGGGACAGAAGCAATCAGCCCCAGCATTTT. It yields the protein CASSGRDRSNQPQHF.

The chain uses TRBV3-1 (or the pseudogene TRBV3-2) and TRBJ1-5, with TRBD1 matching 10 bases. Per germline, CDR1 LGHDT and CDR2 YNNKEL (reference sequence). This CDR3 comprises 15 residues. Germline trimming cut 4 bases from V and 6 bases from J; bases unmatched to any gene: 6. The CDR3 coding sequence is TGTGCCAGCAGCCCACGACAGGGGGCGGGTCAGCCCCAGCATTTT. As protein: CASSPRQGAGQPQHF.

In DNA form, the CDR3 reads TGTGCCAGCAGCTCCGAGGGGGGGGGAGTCCAAGAGACCCAGTACTTC. Its translation: CASSSEGGGVQETQYF. The gene calls are TRBV7-6 and TRBJ2-5, with TRBD2 as a possible D gene (7 bases). CDR3 length: 16 amino acids. The germline gives CDR1 SGHVS, CDR2 FNYEAQ. The V end lost 4 bases, the J end lost 1 base, and 16 bases lay between the germline ends. The whole variable domain, filled in from reference TRBV7-6 and TRBJ2-5, reads GAGVSQSPRYKVTKRGQDVALRCDPISGHVSLYWYRQALGQGPEFLTYFNYEAQQDKSGLPNDRFSAERPEGSISTLTIQRTEQRDSAMYRCASSSEGGGVQETQYFGPGTRLLVL.

The chain combines TRBV6-2 or TRBV6-3 with TRBJ2-7; D uncertain. This CDR3 comprises 11 residues. Deletions cut 6 bases from V and 13 bases from J, with 16 bases between. CDR1 and CDR2 from the germline V gene are MNHEY and SVGEGT. The CDR3: CASSDTYPVYF. CDR3 DNA sequence: TGTGCCAGCAGCGACACCTACCCCGTCTACTTC.

V and J are TRBV30 and TRBJ1-5; the D gene is possibly TRBD1 (5 bases). The germline gives CDR1 GTSNPN, CDR2 SVGIG (reference sequence). This CDR3 has 14 amino acids. The V gene lost 0 bases and the J gene lost 7 bases, with 13 bases spanning the gap. As DNA, the CDR3 is TGTGCCTGGAGTGTCGGGGAGGGGTGGCAGCCCCAGCATTTT. This translates into CAWSVGEGWQPQHF.

The CDR3 protein is CASSPGQGSSYNEQFF. The CDR3 nucleotides read TGCGCCAGCAGCCCAGGACAGGGTAGCTCCTACAATGAGCAGTTCTTC. The V gene is TRBV5-1, the J gene TRBJ2-1, with 8 bases lining up with TRBD1. With V trimmed by 4 bases and J by 0 bases, 6 bases remained unmatched. CDR1 is SGHRS and CDR2 is YFSETQ in the germline V gene. There are 16 residues in the CDR3.

The chain combines TRBV5-5 with TRBJ1-6, with no clear D. V lost 5 bases and J lost 10, with 25 bases in between. The CDR3 extends over 17 amino acids. The germline gives CDR1 SGHKS, CDR2 YYEKEE (reference sequence). The CDR3 loop reads CASSSDRGLEGRSPLHF. CDR3 DNA sequence: TGTGCCAGCAGTTCGGACCGAGGCCTGGAGGGTAGATCACCCCTCCACTTT.

The chain joins TRBV15 to TRBJ1-1, with 7 bases fitting TRBD1. Germline CDR1 is LNHNV and CDR2 is YYDKDF (reference sequence). This CDR3 is built from 14 residues. V shed 1 base, J shed 7 bases, and the junction held 6 bases outside the gene matches. The CDR3 protein is CATSRATGVHEAFF. In DNA, the CDR3 is TGTGCCACCAGCAGAGCAACAGGGGTTCATGAAGCTTTCTTT.